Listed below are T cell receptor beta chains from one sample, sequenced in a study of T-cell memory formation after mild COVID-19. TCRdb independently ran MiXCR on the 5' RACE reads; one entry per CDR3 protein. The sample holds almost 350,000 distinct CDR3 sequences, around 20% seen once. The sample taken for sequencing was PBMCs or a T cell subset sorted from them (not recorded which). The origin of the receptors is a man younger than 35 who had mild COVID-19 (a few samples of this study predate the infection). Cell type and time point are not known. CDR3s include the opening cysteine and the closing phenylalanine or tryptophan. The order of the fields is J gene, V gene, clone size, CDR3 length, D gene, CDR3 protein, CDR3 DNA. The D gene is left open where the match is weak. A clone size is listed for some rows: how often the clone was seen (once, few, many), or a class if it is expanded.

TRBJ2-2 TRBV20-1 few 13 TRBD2 CSVAGENTGELFF TGCAGTGTAGCGGGGGAGAACACCGGGGAGCTGTTTTTT
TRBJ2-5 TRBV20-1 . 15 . CSAREGSGTQETQYF TGCAGTGCTAGAGAGGGGTCCGGGACCCAAGAGACCCAGTACTTC
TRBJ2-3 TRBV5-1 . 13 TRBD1 CADGTASTDTQYF TGCGCTGACGGGACAGCTAGCACAGATACGCAGTATTTT
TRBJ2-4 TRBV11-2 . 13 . CASSSGRGNIQYF TGTGCCAGCAGCTCAGGCCGGGGAAACATTCAGTACTTC
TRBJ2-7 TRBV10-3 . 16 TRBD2 CAVGPLWGGGPYEQYF TGTGCCGTAGGCCCCCTTTGGGGCGGGGGGCCCTACGAGCAGTACTTC
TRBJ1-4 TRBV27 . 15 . CASSFGVRGNEKLFF TGTGCCAGCAGTTTCGGGGTTAGGGGGAATGAAAAACTGTTTTTT
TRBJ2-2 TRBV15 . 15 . CATSREALDTGELFF TGTGCCACCAGCAGAGAAGCGTTGGACACCGGGGAGCTGTTTTTT
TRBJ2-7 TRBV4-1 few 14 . CASSLTELGGEQYF TGCGCCAGCAGCCTCACAGAGCTCGGGGGCGAGCAGTACTTC
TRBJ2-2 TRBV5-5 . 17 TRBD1 CASSLAGTGSNTGELFF TGTGCCAGCAGCTTGGCCGGGACAGGCTCCAACACCGGGGAGCTGTTTTTT
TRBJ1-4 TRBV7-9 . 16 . CASSSHRRAKGEKLFF TGTGCCAGCAGCTCCCACCGCCGGGCAAAAGGAGAAAAACTGTTTTTT
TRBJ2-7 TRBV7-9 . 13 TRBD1 CASSLGTAFEQYF TGTGCCAGCAGCTTGGGGACAGCCTTCGAGCAGTACTTC
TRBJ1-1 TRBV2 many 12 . CASRRGGTEAFF TGTGCCAGCAGGAGGGGGGGCACTGAAGCTTTCTTT
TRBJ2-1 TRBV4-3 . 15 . CASRPLGQAENEQFF TGCGCCAGCAGACCATTGGGGCAAGCTGAGAATGAGCAGTTCTTC
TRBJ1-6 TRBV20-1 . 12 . CSASNADSPLHF TGCAGTGCTAGCAACGCGGATTCACCCCTCCACTTT
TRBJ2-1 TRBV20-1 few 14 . CSARDSGRGDEQFF TGCAGTGCTAGAGACTCGGGTAGGGGAGATGAGCAGTTCTTC
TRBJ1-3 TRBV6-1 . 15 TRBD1 CASSLGQGTANTIYF TGTGCCAGCAGTTTGGGACAGGGGACGGCAAACACCATATATTTT
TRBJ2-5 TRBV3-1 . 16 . CASSQDGIVPQETQYF TGTGCCAGCAGCCAAGATGGGATAGTCCCCCAAGAGACCCAGTACTTC
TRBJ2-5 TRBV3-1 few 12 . CASSLPGGTQYF TGTGCCAGCAGCCTCCCCGGGGGGACCCAGTACTTC
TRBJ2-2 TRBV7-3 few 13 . CASSSPETGELFF TGTGCCAGCAGCTCCCCAGAAACCGGGGAGCTGTTTTTT
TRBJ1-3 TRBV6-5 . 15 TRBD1 CASRSQGETGNTIYF TGTGCCAGCAGGTCACAGGGGGAAACTGGAAACACCATATATTTT
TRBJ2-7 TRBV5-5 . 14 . CASSGYGGLDEQYF TGTGCCAGCAGCGGCTACGGGGGCCTCGACGAGCAGTACTTC
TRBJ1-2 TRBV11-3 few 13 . CASSLGSGVGYTF TGTGCCAGCAGCTTAGGATCCGGGGTCGGCTACACCTTC
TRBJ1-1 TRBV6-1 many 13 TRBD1 CATRTGVYTEAFF TGTGCCACCCGGACAGGGGTGTACACTGAAGCTTTCTTT
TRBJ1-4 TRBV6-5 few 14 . CASGPDLINEKLFF TGTGCCAGCGGACCGGATCTGATTAATGAAAAACTGTTTTTT
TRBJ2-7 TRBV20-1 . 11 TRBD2 CSAYSGVEQYF TGCAGTGCTTACAGCGGGGTCGAGCAGTACTTC
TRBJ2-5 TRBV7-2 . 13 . CASSLDGAKTQYF TGTGCCAGCAGCTTAGACGGGGCAAAGACCCAGTACTTC
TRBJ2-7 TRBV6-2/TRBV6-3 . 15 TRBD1 CASSYQQGGIYEQYF TGTGCCAGCAGTTACCAACAGGGGGGCATCTACGAGCAGTACTTC
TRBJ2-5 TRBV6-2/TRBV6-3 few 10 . CATRRETQYF TGTGCCACCCGAAGAGAGACCCAGTACTTC
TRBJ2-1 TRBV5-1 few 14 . CASSKGGAEGEQFF TGCGCCAGCAGCAAAGGCGGGGCTGAGGGTGAGCAGTTCTTC
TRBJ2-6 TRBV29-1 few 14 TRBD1 CSVQQGNGANVLTF TGCAGCGTACAACAGGGGAATGGGGCCAACGTCCTGACTTTC
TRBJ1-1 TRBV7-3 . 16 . CASSQGSGRASPEAFF TGTGCCAGCAGCCAGGGTTCGGGCAGAGCGAGCCCTGAAGCTTTCTTT
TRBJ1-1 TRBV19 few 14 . CASSYLAPNTEAFF TGTGCCAGTAGTTACCTTGCTCCCAACACTGAAGCTTTCTTT
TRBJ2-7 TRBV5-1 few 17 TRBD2 CASSLRPSGGANHEQYF TGCGCCAGCAGCTTGAGGCCTAGCGGGGGGGCCAACCACGAGCAGTACTTC
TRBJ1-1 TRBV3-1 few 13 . CASSRAVDTEAFF TGTGCCAGCAGCCGAGCGGTGGACACTGAAGCTTTCTTT
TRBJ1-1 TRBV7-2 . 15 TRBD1 CASSLDRGRATEAFF TGTGCCAGCAGCTTAGACAGGGGAAGGGCCACTGAAGCTTTCTTT
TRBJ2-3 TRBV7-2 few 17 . CASSLAFVGRGTDTQYF TGTGCCAGCAGCTTAGCGTTCGTTGGTAGAGGGACAGATACGCAGTATTTT
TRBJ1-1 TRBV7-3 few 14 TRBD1 CASSFQGVGTEAFF TGTGCCAGCAGCTTTCAGGGGGTCGGCACTGAAGCTTTCTTT
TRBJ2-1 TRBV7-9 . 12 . CASSLSGGVQFF TGTGCCAGCAGCTTATCCGGGGGTGTGCAGTTCTTC
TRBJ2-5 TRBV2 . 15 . CASCFSRRLEETQYF TGTGCCAGCTGCTTTTCCAGGAGGCTGGAAGAGACCCAGTACTTC
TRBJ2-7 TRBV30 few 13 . CAWSVQGGYEQYF TGTGCCTGGAGTGTACAGGGGGGGTACGAGCAGTACTTC
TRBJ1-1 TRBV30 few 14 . CAWSRDEGYTEAFF TGTGCCTGGAGTAGGGACGAGGGGTACACTGAAGCTTTCTTT